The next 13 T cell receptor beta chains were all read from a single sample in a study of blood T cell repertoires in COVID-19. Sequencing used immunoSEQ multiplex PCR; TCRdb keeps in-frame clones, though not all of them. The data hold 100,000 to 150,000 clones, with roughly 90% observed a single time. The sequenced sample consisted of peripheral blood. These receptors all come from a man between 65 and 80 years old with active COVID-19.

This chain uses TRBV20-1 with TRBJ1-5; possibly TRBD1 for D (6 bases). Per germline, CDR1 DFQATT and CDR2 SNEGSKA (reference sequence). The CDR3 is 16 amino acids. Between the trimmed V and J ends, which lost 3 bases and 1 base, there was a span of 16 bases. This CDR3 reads CSASKQGPWSNQPQHF. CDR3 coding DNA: TGCAGTGCTAGTAAACAGGGCCCGTGGAGCAATCAGCCCCAGCATTTT.

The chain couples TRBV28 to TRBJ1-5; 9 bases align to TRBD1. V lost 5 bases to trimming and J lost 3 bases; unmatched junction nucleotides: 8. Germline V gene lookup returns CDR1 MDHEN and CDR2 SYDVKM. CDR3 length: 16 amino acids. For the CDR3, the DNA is TGTGCCAGCAGTCCTTCAGGGACAGGGAACAATCAGCCCCAGCATTTT. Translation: CASSPSGTGNNQPQHF.

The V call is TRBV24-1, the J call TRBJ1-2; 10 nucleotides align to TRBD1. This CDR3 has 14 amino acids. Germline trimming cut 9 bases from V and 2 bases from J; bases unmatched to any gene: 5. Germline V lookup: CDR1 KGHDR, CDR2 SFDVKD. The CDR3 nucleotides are TGTGCCACCTCCGGGACAGGGGTGAACTATGGCTACACCTTC. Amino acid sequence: CATSGTGVNYGYTF.

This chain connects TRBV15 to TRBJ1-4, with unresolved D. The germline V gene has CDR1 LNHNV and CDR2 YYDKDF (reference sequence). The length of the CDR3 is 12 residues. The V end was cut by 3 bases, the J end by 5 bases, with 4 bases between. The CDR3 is CATSSQNEKLFF. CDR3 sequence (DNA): TGTGCCACCAGCAGTCAGAATGAAAAACTGTTTTTT.

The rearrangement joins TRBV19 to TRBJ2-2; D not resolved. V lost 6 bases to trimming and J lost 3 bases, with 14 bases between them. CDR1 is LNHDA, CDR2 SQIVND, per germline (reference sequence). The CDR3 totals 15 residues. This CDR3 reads CASSRPGRYTGELFF. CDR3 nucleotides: TGTGCCAGTAGCCGACCGGGTCGATACACCGGGGAGCTGTTTTTT. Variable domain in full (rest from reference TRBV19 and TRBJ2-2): DGGITQSPKYLFRKEGQNVTLSCEQNLNHDAMYWYRQDPGQGLRLIYYSQIVNDFQKGDIAEGYSVSREKKESFPLTVTSAQKNPTAFYLCASSRPGRYTGELFFGEGSRLTVL.

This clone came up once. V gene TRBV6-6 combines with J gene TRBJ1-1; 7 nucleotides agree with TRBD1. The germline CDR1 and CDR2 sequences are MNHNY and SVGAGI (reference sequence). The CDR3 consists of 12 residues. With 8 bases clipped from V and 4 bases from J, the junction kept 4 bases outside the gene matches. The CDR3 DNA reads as TGTGCCAGCTCGGCAGGGGGCACTGAAGCTTTCTTT. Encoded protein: CASSAGGTEAFF.

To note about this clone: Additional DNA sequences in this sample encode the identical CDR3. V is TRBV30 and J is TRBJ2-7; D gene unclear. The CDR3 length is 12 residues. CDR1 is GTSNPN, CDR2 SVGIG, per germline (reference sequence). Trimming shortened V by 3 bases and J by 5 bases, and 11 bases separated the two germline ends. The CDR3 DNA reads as TGTGCCTGGAGCAGGCAGGTCCACGAGCAGTACTTC. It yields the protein CAWSRQVHEQYF. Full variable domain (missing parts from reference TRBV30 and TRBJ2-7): SQTIHQWPATLVQPVGSPLSLECTVEGTSNPNLYWYRQAAGRGLQLLFYSVGIGQISSEVPQNLSASRPQDRQFILSSKKLLLSDSGFYLCAWSRQVHEQYFGPGTRLTVT.

CDR3 coding DNA: TGTGCCAGCAGCTTTAACACAGGGGGCTCGGCTGGAAACACCATATATTTT. Its protein product is CASSFNTGGSAGNTIYF. The chain recombines TRBV7-9 with TRBJ1-3, with 9 bases aligning to TRBD1. With 3 bases clipped from V and 2 bases from J, the junction kept 8 bases outside the gene matches. CDR3 length: 17 amino acids. Germline lookup yields CDR1 SEHNR and CDR2 FQNEAQ (reference sequence).

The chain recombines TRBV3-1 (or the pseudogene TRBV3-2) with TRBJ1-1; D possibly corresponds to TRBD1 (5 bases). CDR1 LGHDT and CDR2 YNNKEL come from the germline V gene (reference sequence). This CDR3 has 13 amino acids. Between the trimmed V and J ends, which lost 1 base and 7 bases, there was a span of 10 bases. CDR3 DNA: TGTGCCAGCAGCCAAGTCAGTAGGGGTGAAGCTTTCTTT. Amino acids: CASSQVSRGEAFF.

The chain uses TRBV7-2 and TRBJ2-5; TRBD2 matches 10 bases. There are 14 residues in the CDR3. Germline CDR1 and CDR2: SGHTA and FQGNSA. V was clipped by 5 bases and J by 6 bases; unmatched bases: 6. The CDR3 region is CASSASGSGKTQYF. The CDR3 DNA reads TGTGCCAGCAGCGCTAGCGGGAGCGGCAAGACCCAGTACTTC.

CDR3 sequence reads: CASIGRGEETQYF. The CDR3 nucleotides are TGTGCCAGCATCGGCAGGGGGGAAGAGACCCAGTACTTC. The chain employs TRBV2 and TRBJ2-5; TRBD1 is a possible D gene (7 bases). The CDR3 is 13 residues long. The V and J ends lost 7 bases and 3 bases respectively, with 12 bases between them. CDR1 and CDR2 (germline): SNHLY, FYNNEI.

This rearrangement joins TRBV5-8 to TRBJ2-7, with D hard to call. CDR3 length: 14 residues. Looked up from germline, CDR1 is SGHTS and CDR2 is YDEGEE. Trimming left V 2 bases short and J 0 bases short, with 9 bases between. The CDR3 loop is CASSLRRVSYEQYF. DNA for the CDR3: TGTGCCAGCAGCTTACGTCGCGTCTCCTACGAGCAGTACTTC.

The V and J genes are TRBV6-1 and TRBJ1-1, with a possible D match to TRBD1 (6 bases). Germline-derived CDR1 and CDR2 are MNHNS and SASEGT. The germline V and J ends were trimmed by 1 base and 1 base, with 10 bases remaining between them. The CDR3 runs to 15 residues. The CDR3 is CASSEEARGNTEAFF. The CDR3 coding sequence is TGTGCCAGCAGTGAAGAGGCCAGGGGGAACACTGAAGCTTTCTTT.